Presented here are 17 T cell receptor beta chains from one specimen sequenced in a study of cytomegalovirus exposure and HLA in healthy donors. It was with 60 Vbeta and 13 Jbeta primers that the PCR ran. Assay used: immunoSEQ multiplex PCR; TCRdb lists only in-frame clones, some missing. This table holds 95,000 to 110,000 clones, 76% found once. The material sequenced was PBMCs. Receptors were obtained from a woman aged 18 to 35 in good health and CMV-seropositive.

This sequence joins TRBV25-1 and TRBJ1-1; D is undetermined. V lost 4 bases to trimming and J lost 1 base, with 7 bases between them. This CDR3 has 13 residues. Germline loops: CDR1 MGHDK, CDR2 SYGVNS. The CDR3 spells CASSAVWNTEAFF. The DNA of the CDR3 is TGTGCCAGCAGTGCTGTTTGGAACACTGAAGCTTTCTTT.

This clone has just a few counts. The rearrangement joins TRBV7-2 to TRBJ2-1; TRBD2 agrees at 10 bases. With V trimmed by 0 bases and J by 7 bases, 3 bases remained unmatched. The CDR3 sequence is 15 residues long. Germline V lookup: CDR1 SGHTA, CDR2 FQGNSA. The CDR3 bases are TGTGCCAGCAGCTTAGCTAGCGGGAGGTATAATGAGCAGTTCTTC. This encodes CASSLASGRYNEQFF.

The chain uses TRBV28 and TRBJ2-2; D not resolved. V gave up 4 bases and J gave up 7 bases, with 13 bases separating them. CDR1 is MDHEN and CDR2 is SYDVKM in the germline V gene. The CDR3 has 14 residues. CDR3 sequence (DNA): TGTGCCAGCAGTTCCCCTCTTGCTATCGGGGAGCTGTTTTTT. This translates into CASSSPLAIGELFF.

This sequence joins TRBV11-3 and TRBJ2-2; TRBD2 matches 8 bases. J gave up 5 bases and V 4 bases, and 12 bases lay outside the gene matches. CDR3 length: 17 amino acids. CDR1 is SGHNT and CDR2 is YENEEA in the germline V gene. This chain's CDR3 is CASSSDRSGMGTGELFF. In DNA, the CDR3 is TGTGCCAGCAGCTCCGACCGTAGCGGGATGGGAACCGGGGAGCTGTTTTTT.

This rearrangement joins TRBV18 to TRBJ2-1, with D perhaps TRBD2 (6 bases). Deletions cut 4 bases from V and 5 bases from J, with 12 bases between. The CDR3 runs 14 residues. Per the germline V gene, CDR1 is KGHSH and CDR2 is LQKENI. CDR3 region: CASSRELANNEQFF. In DNA form, the CDR3 reads TGTGCCAGCTCACGCGAACTAGCCAACAATGAGCAGTTCTTC.

The gene calls are TRBV5-6 and TRBJ1-3; the D is unclear. V was trimmed by 2 bases and J by 5 bases, leaving 17 bases between them. Germline loops: CDR1 SGHDT, CDR2 YYEEEE. CDR3 size: 16 residues. The DNA for the CDR3 is TGTGCCAGCAGCTTAGAATCCTGGAGGGATCGAAACACCATATATTTT. It specifies CASSLESWRDRNTIYF.

The chain combines TRBV5-1 with TRBJ1-1; D call uncertain. Trimming removed 4 bases from V and 1 base from J, with 14 bases in between. Germline values: CDR1 SGHRS, CDR2 YFSETQ. This CDR3 region has 15 residues. CDR3: CASSRNFEANTEAFF. CDR3 sequence (DNA): TGCGCCAGCAGCCGAAATTTCGAGGCGAACACTGAAGCTTTCTTT.

The gene calls are TRBV6-4 and TRBJ2-1; 11 bases are a match to TRBD2. This CDR3 contains 15 residues. Germline-derived CDR1 and CDR2 are MRHNA and SNTAGT. Unmatched junction bases numbered 6, after V lost 6 bases and J lost 5 bases. Here the CDR3 DNA reads TGTGCCAGCAGCCTCGGGACTAGCGGAAACAATGAGCAGTTCTTC. It specifies CASSLGTSGNNEQFF.

CDR3 coding DNA: TGTGCCAGCAGTCTCACCGGCGACAGGATTTATCAGCCCCAGCATTTT. This codes for CASSLTGDRIYQPQHF. V and J are TRBV28 and TRBJ1-5; tentatively, D is TRBD1 (6 bases). Per germline, CDR1 MDHEN and CDR2 SYDVKM. The V end was cut by 5 bases, the J end by 5 bases, with 19 bases between. The CDR3 contains 16 residues. Variable domain in full (rest from reference TRBV28 and TRBJ1-5): DVKVTQSSRYLVKRTGEKVFLECVQDMDHENMFWYRQDPGLGLRLIYFSYDVKMKEKGDIPEGYSVSREKKERFSLILESASTNQTSMYLCASSLTGDRIYQPQHFGDGTRLSIL.

This clone was seen more than once but under ten times. This rearrangement joins TRBV4-3 to TRBJ2-1; 7 bases line up with TRBD1. The CDR3 totals 15 residues. V shed 3 bases and J 6 bases; nucleotides not matched to a gene: 8. The germline gives CDR1 LGHNA, CDR2 YSLEER. The CDR3: CASSQTTGQVNEQFF. DNA for the CDR3: TGCGCCAGCAGCCAGACCACTGGACAGGTCAATGAGCAGTTCTTC.

The J gene is TRBJ1-1, the V gene TRBV19, with unresolved D. V shed 1 base and J shed 7 bases, with 7 bases lying between them. In germline, CDR1 is LNHDA, CDR2 SQIVND (reference sequence). The CDR3 loop spans 12 amino acids. In DNA, the CDR3 is TGTGCCAGTAGTATAGCAGGCAGTGAAGCTTTCTTT. Protein product: CASSIAGSEAFF.

The chain combines TRBV27 with TRBJ2-1; possible D gene TRBD2, 7 bases. CDR1 is MNHEY, CDR2 SMNVEV, per germline (reference sequence). The CDR3 is 16 amino acids. The ends were cut back, 6 bases at V and 5 bases at J, with 20 bases in the middle. DNA for the CDR3: TGTGCCAGCAGGAGGGGGAGGGCCTTCGTTGACAATGAGCAGTTCTTC. It specifies CASRRGRAFVDNEQFF.

DNA for the CDR3: TGCGCCAGCAGCCCGGCGGAGGGTTCCGGAAACACCATATATTTT. Residues: CASSPAEGSGNTIYF. The rearrangement links TRBV5-1 to TRBJ1-3; D gene ambiguous. This CDR3 comprises 15 residues. Germline CDR1 reads SGHRS; CDR2 reads YFSETQ. Trimming took off 4 bases at V and 4 bases at J, with 15 bases between the two ends.

The J gene is TRBJ2-1, the V gene TRBV5-1; 8 bases agree with TRBD2. With 6 bases clipped from V and 1 base from J, the junction kept 12 bases outside the gene matches. The germline V gene encodes CDR1 SGHRS and CDR2 YFSETQ. The CDR3 runs 17 residues. DNA for the CDR3: TGCGCCAGCACCCACGTCGGCGGGAGGTCGTCCTACAATGAGCAGTTCTTC. This sequence encodes CASTHVGGRSSYNEQFF.

The chain uses TRBV5-1 and TRBJ2-7, with 10 bases fitting TRBD2. The CDR3 consists of 14 residues. Germline CDR1 and CDR2: SGHRS and YFSETQ. V was pared by 3 bases and J by 5 bases, with 5 bases of the junction left unmatched. The CDR3 reads CASSWGLAPDEQYF. DNA for the CDR3: TGCGCCAGCAGCTGGGGACTAGCGCCCGACGAGCAGTACTTC.

The CDR3 DNA sequence: TGCGCCAGCAAAATGACTTCTGGGGCCAACGTCCTGACTTTC. Its protein product is CASKMTSGANVLTF. The V and J genes are TRBV4-3 and TRBJ2-6; D gene unclear. Trimming cost V 7 bases and J 1 base, with 8 bases left between them. Germline V lookup: CDR1 LGHNA, CDR2 YSLEER. This CDR3 comprises 14 residues.

The chain is built from TRBV4-2 and TRBJ1-1; D not resolved. Germline V lookup: CDR1 LGHNA, CDR2 YNFKEQ. There are 14 residues in the CDR3. V dropped 4 bases and J dropped 5 bases, with 14 bases sitting between them. The CDR3 DNA reads as TGTGCCAGCAGCCCTGACGGGGTCCGGACTGAAGCTTTCTTT. It yields the protein CASSPDGVRTEAFF.